The 7 T cell receptor beta chains below all came from one sample that was sequenced in a study of T cells in women clearing cervical HPV infection. Assay: immunoSEQ multiplex PCR; the TCRdb copy retains only in-frame clones and omits some. The sample features roughly 8,300 clones, with roughly 8% in its top ten. The sample consisted of blood buffy coat. All receptors derive from a woman between 18 and 70 years old with a cervical HPV16 infection that either progressed to CIN3+ or cleared (not recorded which).

To note about this clone: The read is 3 residues too short to cover the CDR3 end, so that end is filled in from the germline J gene. The gene calls are TRBV18 and TRBJ1-2, with 7 bases lining up with TRBD1. The V gene's germline CDR1 is KGHSH and CDR2 LQKENI. The CDR3 runs 15 residues. CDR3 loop: CASSPTGEGRGSYTF. The CDR3 DNA, read in part, is TGTGCCAGCTCACCCACAGGGGAAGGCCGGGGGAGC.

Remarks on this clone: Coverage ceases 3 residues before the CDR3 finishes, and the germline J gene fills in the end. The chain recombines TRBV27 with TRBJ2-7, with TRBD2 as a possible D gene (6 bases). The ends were cut back, 2 bases at V and 2 bases at J, with 13 bases in the middle. CDR1 and CDR2 (germline): MNHEY, SMNVEV (reference sequence). The CDR3 covers 15 residues. The CDR3 here is CASSLGGNQAYEQYF. CDR3 bases read: TGTGCCAGCAGTTTAGGGGGGAATCAGGCCTACGAG.

As regards this clone: The read falls 3 residues short of the CDR3 end, and the missing part is taken from the germline J gene. The rearrangement joins TRBV12-5 to TRBJ2-1, with a tentative D call TRBD1 (6 bases). The CDR3 spans 15 residues. Per germline, CDR1 LGHNT and CDR2 FRNRAP. Deletions cut 7 bases from V and 8 bases from J, with 21 bases between. This chain's CDR3 is CASALGQRSNDEQFF. The DNA read from the CDR3 is TGTGCTAGTGCCCTGGGACAAAGGAGTAACGATGAG.

A note on this clone: The read halts 3 residues ahead of the CDR3 end, with the missing end drawn from the germline J gene. V and J are TRBV18 and TRBJ1-2; D is possibly TRBD1 (6 bases). Germline V CDR1 and CDR2: KGHSH, LQKENI. The CDR3 loop spans 14 amino acids. CDR3 bases read: TGTGCCAGCTCACTCCAGGGGCTAGGCTACGAC. Residues: CASSLQGLGYD. The whole CDR3 is CASSLQGLGYDYTF.

Regarding this clone: The read ends 3 residues before the CDR3 terminus; that terminus is restored from the germline J gene. The rearrangement uses TRBV20-1 and TRBJ1-4; D is uncertain. This CDR3 region has 12 residues. The V and J ends lost 2 bases and 8 bases respectively, with 9 bases between them. Germline lookup yields CDR1 DFQATT and CDR2 SNEGSKA (reference sequence). CDR3 DNA (partial): TGCAGTGCTAGAACCTTAGAGGAAAAA. Its protein is CSARTLEEK. The whole CDR3 sequence reads CSARTLEEKLFF.

As concerns this clone: Sequencing ends 3 residues short of the CDR3 end; the germline J gene provides the rest. The chain uses TRBV18 and TRBJ2-3; possibly TRBD2 for D (5 bases). This CDR3 has 16 amino acids. Germline V gene lookup returns CDR1 KGHSH and CDR2 LQKENI. CDR3 amino acids: CASSSLPGSAQETQYF. CDR3 DNA (partial): TGTGCCAGCTCATCCCTTCCGGGGAGCGCACAAGAGACG.

As to this clone: The read falls 3 residues short of the CDR3 end, and the missing part is taken from the germline J gene. The rearrangement links TRBV7-3 to TRBJ2-7; TRBD1 matches at 7 bases. Germline assignment: CDR1 SGHTA and CDR2 FQGTGA. CDR3 length: 15 amino acids. Trimming at V came to 2 bases and at J to 1 base, leaving 5 bases not matched to a gene. The covered CDR3 bases are TGTGCCAGCAGCTTATTCGGCAGGGGGTCCTACGAG. Amino acid sequence: CASSLFGRGSYE. The complete CDR3 sequence is CASSLFGRGSYEQYF. Based on the CDR3 plus reference TRBV7-3 and TRBJ2-7, the full variable domain is GAGVSQTPSNKVTEKGKYVELRCDPISGHTALYWYRQSLGQGPEFLIYFQGTGAADDSGLPNDRFFAVRPEGSVSTLKIQRTERGDSAVYLCASSLFGRGSYEQYFGPGTRLTVT.